Below are 5 T cell receptor beta chains sequenced from a single sample in a study of siplizumab effects on memory and regulatory T cells. Using immunoSEQ multiplex PCR, the repertoire was profiled, and TCRdb retains in-frame clones only, with some absent. In the table there are some 99,000 clones, about 90% of which are singletons. Material: Tregs sorted from blood. All receptors derive from a human donor in good health.

The V gene is TRBV29-1, the J gene TRBJ1-5; D possibly corresponds to TRBD1 (5 bases). CDR3 length: 15 residues. In germline, CDR1 is SQVTM, CDR2 ANQGSEA. The V gene lost 4 bases and the J gene lost 0 bases, with 13 bases spanning the gap. The CDR3, as DNA: TGCAGCGTTGTAGACGGGGCCACTAGCAATCAGCCCCAGCATTTT. Translated, it gives CSVVDGATSNQPQHF.

The chain recombines TRBV7-2 with TRBJ2-7, with D perhaps matching TRBD1 (6 bases). The CDR3 length is 16 residues. CDR1 and CDR2 (germline): SGHTA, FQGNSA. Between the trimmed V and J ends, which lost 0 bases and 0 bases, there was a span of 12 bases. CDR3 nucleotide sequence: TGTGCCAGCAGCTTAGCCTGGGACACATCCTCCTACGAGCAGTACTTC. Its translation: CASSLAWDTSSYEQYF.

V gene TRBV19 combines with J gene TRBJ1-5; no clear D gene. V lost 9 bases and J 0 bases, leaving 15 bases between the germline ends. Germline V gene lookup returns CDR1 LNHDA and CDR2 SQIVND (reference sequence). The CDR3 totals 15 residues. The CDR3 loop reads CASAGPGYSNQPQHF. The CDR3 DNA reads as TGTGCCAGCGCCGGCCCGGGTTATAGCAATCAGCCCCAGCATTTT.

J is TRBJ2-1 and V is TRBV11-1, with 10 bases aligning to TRBD1. Germline assignment: CDR1 SGHAT and CDR2 FQDESV (reference sequence). After removal of 5 bases from V and 2 bases from J, the junction contained 6 bases not matched to a gene. The CDR3 contains 16 residues. CDR3 residues: CASSVRTGGAYNEQFF. The CDR3 bases are TGTGCCAGCAGCGTAAGGACAGGGGGGGCCTACAATGAGCAGTTCTTC.

The J gene is TRBJ2-5, the V gene TRBV5-1; D possibly corresponds to TRBD2 (6 bases). The CDR3 sequence is 13 residues long. Trimming took 2 bases from V and 5 from J, leaving 10 bases between them. Germline values: CDR1 SGHRS, CDR2 YFSETQ. The CDR3 DNA is TGCGCCAGCAGCTTAGGAGGGAGTGAGACCCAGTACTTC. Its protein product is CASSLGGSETQYF.